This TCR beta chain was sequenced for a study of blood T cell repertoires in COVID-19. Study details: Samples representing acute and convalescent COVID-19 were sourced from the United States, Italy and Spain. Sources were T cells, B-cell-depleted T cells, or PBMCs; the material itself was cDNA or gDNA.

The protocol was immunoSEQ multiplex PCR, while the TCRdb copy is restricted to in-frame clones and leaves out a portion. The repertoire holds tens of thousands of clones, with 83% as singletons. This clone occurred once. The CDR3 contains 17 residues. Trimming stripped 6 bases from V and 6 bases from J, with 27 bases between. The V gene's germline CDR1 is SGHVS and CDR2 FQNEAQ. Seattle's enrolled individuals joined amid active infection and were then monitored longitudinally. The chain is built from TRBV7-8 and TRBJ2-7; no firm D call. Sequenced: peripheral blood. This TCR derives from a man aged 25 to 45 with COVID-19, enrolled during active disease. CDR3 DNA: TGTGCCAGCAGTCTCGGCCAAATTAGCAGCAACCGAGGCGAGCAGTACTTC. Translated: CASSLGQISSNRGEQYF. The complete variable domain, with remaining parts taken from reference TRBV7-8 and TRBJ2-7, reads GAGVSQSPRYKVAKRGQDVALRCDPISGHVSLFWYQQALGQGPEFLTYFQNEAQLDKSGLPSDRFFAERPEGSVSTLKIQRTQQEDSAVYLCASSLGQISSNRGEQYFGPGTRLTVT.